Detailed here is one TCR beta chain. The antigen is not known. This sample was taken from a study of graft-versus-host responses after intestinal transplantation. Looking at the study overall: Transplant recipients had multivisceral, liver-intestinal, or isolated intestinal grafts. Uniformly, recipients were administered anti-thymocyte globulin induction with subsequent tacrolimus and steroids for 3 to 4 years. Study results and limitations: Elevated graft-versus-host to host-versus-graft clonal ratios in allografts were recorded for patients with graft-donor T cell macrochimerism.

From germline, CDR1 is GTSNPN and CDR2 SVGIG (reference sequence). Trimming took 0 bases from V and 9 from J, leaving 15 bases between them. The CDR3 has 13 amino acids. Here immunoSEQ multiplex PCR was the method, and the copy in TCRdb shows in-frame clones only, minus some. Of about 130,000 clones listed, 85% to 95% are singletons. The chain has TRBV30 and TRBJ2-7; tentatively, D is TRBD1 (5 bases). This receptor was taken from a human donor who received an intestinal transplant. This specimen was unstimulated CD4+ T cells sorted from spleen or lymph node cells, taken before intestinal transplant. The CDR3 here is CAWSVQVVGSQYF. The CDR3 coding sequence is TGTGCCTGGAGTGTACAGGTTGTAGGATCGCAGTACTTC.